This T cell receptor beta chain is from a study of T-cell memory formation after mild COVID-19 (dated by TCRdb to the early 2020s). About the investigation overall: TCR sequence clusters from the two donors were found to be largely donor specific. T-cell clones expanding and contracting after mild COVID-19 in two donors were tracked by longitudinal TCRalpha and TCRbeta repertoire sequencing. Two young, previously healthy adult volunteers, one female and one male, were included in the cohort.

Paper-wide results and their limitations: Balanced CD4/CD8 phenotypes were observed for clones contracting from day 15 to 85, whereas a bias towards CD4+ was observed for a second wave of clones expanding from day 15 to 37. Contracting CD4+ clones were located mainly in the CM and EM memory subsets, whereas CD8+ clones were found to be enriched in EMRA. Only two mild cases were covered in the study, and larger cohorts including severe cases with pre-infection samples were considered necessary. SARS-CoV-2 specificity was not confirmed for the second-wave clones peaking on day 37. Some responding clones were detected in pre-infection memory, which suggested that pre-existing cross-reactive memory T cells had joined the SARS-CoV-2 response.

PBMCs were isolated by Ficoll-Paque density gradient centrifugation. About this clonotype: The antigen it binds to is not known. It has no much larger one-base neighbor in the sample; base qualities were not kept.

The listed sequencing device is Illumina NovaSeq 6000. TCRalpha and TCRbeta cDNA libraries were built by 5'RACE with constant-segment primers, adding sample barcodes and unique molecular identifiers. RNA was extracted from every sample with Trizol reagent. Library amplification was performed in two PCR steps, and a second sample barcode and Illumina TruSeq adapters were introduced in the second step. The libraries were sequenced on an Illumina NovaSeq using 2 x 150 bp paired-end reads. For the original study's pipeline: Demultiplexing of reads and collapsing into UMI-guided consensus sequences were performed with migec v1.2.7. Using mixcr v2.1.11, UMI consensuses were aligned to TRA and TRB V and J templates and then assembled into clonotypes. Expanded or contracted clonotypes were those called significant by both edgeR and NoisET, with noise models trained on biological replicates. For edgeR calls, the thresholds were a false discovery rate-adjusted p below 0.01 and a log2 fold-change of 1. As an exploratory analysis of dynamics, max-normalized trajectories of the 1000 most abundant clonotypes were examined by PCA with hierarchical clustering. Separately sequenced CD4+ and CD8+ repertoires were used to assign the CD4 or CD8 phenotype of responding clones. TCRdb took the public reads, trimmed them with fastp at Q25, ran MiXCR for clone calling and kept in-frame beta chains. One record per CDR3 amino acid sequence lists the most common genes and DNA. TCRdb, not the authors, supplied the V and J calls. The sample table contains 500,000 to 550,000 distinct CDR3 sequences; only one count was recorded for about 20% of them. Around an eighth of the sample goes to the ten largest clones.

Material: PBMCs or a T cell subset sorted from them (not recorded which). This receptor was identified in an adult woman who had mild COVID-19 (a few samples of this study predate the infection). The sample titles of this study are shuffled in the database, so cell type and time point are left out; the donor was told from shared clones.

The nucleotide sequence is TGCGCCAGCAGCCAAGCCCCGGGTTTGTCACCCCTCCACTTT. Translated, it reads CASSQAPGLSPLHF. The chain is made from TRBV4-1 and TRBJ1-6; no D gene can be assigned with confidence. Including cysteine and phenylalanine, the CDR3 has 14 amino acids. Left in the record is the CDR3 DNA by itself, 42 bases read in frame from the first base. V drops 1 base and J drops 10 bases, leaving 11 bases in between. CDR1 and CDR2 (MGHRA, YSYEKL) derive from the germline V gene.